Listed below are T cell receptor beta chains from one sample, sequenced in a study of T cells after yellow fever vaccination. TCRdb independently ran MiXCR on the 5' RACE reads; one entry per CDR3 protein. The sample includes a few hundred thousand distinct CDR3 sequences, roughly 4% of them seen just once. The material was PBMCs, obtained on the day of the yellow fever booster vaccination. The origin of the receptors is a man in his late teens or twenties who received the YFV17D yellow fever vaccine. Both conserved end residues are part of each CDR3. The order of the fields is V gene, J gene, D gene, clone size, CDR3 length, CDR3 DNA, CDR3 protein. The D gene is left open where the match is weak. Clone size is not always given. Where it is, it says once, few, many or a class for expanded clones.

TRBV11-2	TRBJ2-3	TRBD2	many	15	TGTGCCAGCAGCTTAAGGCGGGGGGGCCGAGATACGCAGTATTTT	CASSLRRGGRDTQYF
TRBV10-1	TRBJ2-5	-	many	13	TGCGCCAGCAGCCCAGCAATAACGTCGACCCAGTACTTC	CASSPAITSTQYF
TRBV20-1	TRBJ1-4	-	many	13	TGCAGTGCTTCCACAGGGAACAATGAAGAACTGTTTTTT	CSASTGNNEELFF
TRBV7-8	TRBJ2-1	TRBD1	many	15	TGTGCCACGGGACCGGGACAGGGAACCTACAATGAGCAGTTCTTC	CATGPGQGTYNEQFF
TRBV7-9	TRBJ2-5	-	many	11	TGTGCCAGCAGCTTTGTGGAGACCCAGTACTTC	CASSFVETQYF
TRBV4-3	TRBJ2-3	TRBD2	many	15	TGCGCCAGCAGCCAAGGCGGGGGGGTCATAGATACGCAGTATTTT	CASSQGGGVIDTQYF
TRBV5-5	TRBJ1-6	-	many	16	TGTGCCAGCAGCGGGACGGTGAGGATAATTCTTTCACCCCTCCACTTT	CASSGTVRIILSPLHF
TRBV5-1	TRBJ2-1	TRBD2	many	15	TGCGCCAGCAGCCCCGGGACTAGCGGGGTTAATGAGCAGTTCTTC	CASSPGTSGVNEQFF
TRBV19	TRBJ1-2	-	many	12	TGTGCCAGCAGCCCTGAGGCCTATGGCTACACCTTC	CASSPEAYGYTF
TRBV4-1	TRBJ2-5	-	many	14	TGCGCCAGCAGCCCCCTCCCGGGGAAAGAGACCCAGTACTTC	CASSPLPGKETQYF
TRBV4-2	TRBJ2-5	TRBD2	few	14	TGTGCCAGCAGCATAGGACTAGTAGCGGAGACCCAGTACTTC	CASSIGLVAETQYF
TRBV11-1	TRBJ2-3	TRBD2	few	17	TGTGCCAGCAGCTCGAGGACTAGCGGGGGACCCACAGATACGCAGTATTTT	CASSSRTSGGPTDTQYF
TRBV29-1	TRBJ1-5	TRBD1	few	14	TGCAGCGTAGGGACAGGGACTAGCAATCAGCCCCAGCATTTT	CSVGTGTSNQPQHF
TRBV24-1	TRBJ2-6	-	few	16	TGTGCCACCAGTGACGGACGATACTCTGGGGCCAACGTCCTGACTTTC	CATSDGRYSGANVLTF
TRBV4-2	TRBJ1-6	-	few	14	TGTGCCAGCAGTAATGGGGGGGCTGGATCACCCCTCCACTTT	CASSNGGAGSPLHF
TRBV29-1	TRBJ1-2	TRBD1	many	14	TGCAGCGTTGTGGGGGGACAGGGGGGTCGTGGCTACACCTTC	CSVVGGQGGRGYTF
TRBV12-3/TRBV12-4	TRBJ2-5	-	many	16	TGTGCCAGCACCCCCGCGGGGGCGGCCCACCAAGAGACCCAGTACTTC	CASTPAGAAHQETQYF
TRBV10-3	TRBJ2-7	-	few	16	TGTGCCATCAGCTCCCCGGGAACAGGGAGCTCCTACGAGCAGTACTTC	CAISSPGTGSSYEQYF
TRBV9	TRBJ2-5	TRBD1	many	14	TGTGCCAGCAGCCCAAACAGGGGGCGGGAGACCCAGTACTTC	CASSPNRGRETQYF
TRBV25-1	TRBJ1-5	TRBD1	many	14	TGTGCCAGCAGTGACGGGACAGGGGGAAGGCCCCAGCATTTT	CASSDGTGGRPQHF
TRBV4-1	TRBJ1-1	-	many	13	TGCGCCAGCGGGGACTTTCGAAGCGCTGAAGCTTTCTTT	CASGDFRSAEAFF
TRBV20-1	TRBJ2-2	-	-	11	TGCAGTGCTAGGGCCCCCGGGGAGCTGTTTTTT	CSARAPGELFF
TRBV20-1	TRBJ2-2	TRBD2	few	16	TGCAGTGCTAGAGATGCCGGGGGGTCGAACACCGGGGAGCTGTTTTTT	CSARDAGGSNTGELFF
TRBV5-1	TRBJ1-1	TRBD1	few	20	TGCGCCAGCAGCCTAAGAGGACGAAGTGGGACAGGGTCAAGGGACACTGAAGCTTTCTTT	CASSLRGRSGTGSRDTEAFF
TRBV28	TRBJ1-2	-	many	11	TGTGCCGCTGGGACACTCTATGGCTACACCTTC	CAAGTLYGYTF
TRBV5-4	TRBJ2-5	TRBD2	-	15	TGTGCCAGCAGCACCGGGGGGGGGAGGCAAGAGACCCAGTACTTC	CASSTGGGRQETQYF
TRBV5-1	TRBJ2-2	-	many	13	TGCGCCAGCAGTGGGGTTTTAACCGGGGAGCTGTTTTTT	CASSGVLTGELFF
TRBV27	TRBJ2-2	-	many	15	TGTGCCAGCAGTTCGGCCGGGGAAGGAACCGGGGAGCTGTTTTTT	CASSSAGEGTGELFF
TRBV5-4	TRBJ2-5	-	few	18	TGTGCCAGCAGCTTGAGTGTTGCCCCCGCGACAGGACAAGAGACCCAGTACTTC	CASSLSVAPATGQETQYF
TRBV25-1	TRBJ2-2	-	-	15	TGTGCCAGCAGTGCAAGTAGGAGAGCCACCGGGGAGCTGTTTTTT	CASSASRRATGELFF
TRBV5-1	TRBJ2-4	-	many	14	TGCGCCAGCAGCTTGCGCACGCGGTTTTACATTCAGTACTTC	CASSLRTRFYIQYF
TRBV5-1	TRBJ1-3	-	many	16	TGCGCCAGCAGCTTGGAACAGGCCCTCTCTGGAAACACCATATATTTT	CASSLEQALSGNTIYF
TRBV7-9	TRBJ2-5	TRBD1	-	14	TGTGCCAGCAGCTCGGACAGGGCCGAAGAGACCCAGTACTTC	CASSSDRAEETQYF
TRBV20-1	TRBJ2-1	-	-	16	TGCAGTGCCGCTGACTTCGCGGCAGGGAGCGTAGATGAGCAGTTCTTC	CSAADFAAGSVDEQFF
TRBV5-3	TRBJ1-5	TRBD1	-	20	TGTGCCAGAAGCTTGAGGATGCTTGACGACAGGGATCTTAGCAATCAGCCCCAGCATTTT	CARSLRMLDDRDLSNQPQHF
TRBV7-2	TRBJ2-3	TRBD2	many	15	TGTGCCAGCAGCTTAGGGGGACTACACACAGATACGCAGTATTTT	CASSLGGLHTDTQYF
TRBV7-8	TRBJ1-5	-	-	17	TGTGCCAGCAGTTTGGCAACAGGGAATACGGGCAATCAGCCCCAGCATTTT	CASSLATGNTGNQPQHF
TRBV4-3	TRBJ2-7	-	few	16	TGCGCCAGCAGCCAAGTGTACCAGGCGACAAGCTACGAGCAGTACTTC	CASSQVYQATSYEQYF
TRBV7-2	TRBJ1-5	-	-	17	TGTGCCAGCAGCTTAGGGACAGCCGGGACATTCAATCAGCCCCAGCATTTT	CASSLGTAGTFNQPQHF
TRBV4-3	TRBJ1-1	-	few	17	TGCGCCAGCAGCCAAGAAATCTCGGGGTGGGGAGCCACTGAAGCTTTCTTT	CASSQEISGWGATEAFF
TRBV7-3	TRBJ2-1	TRBD2	many	18	TGTGCCAGCAGCCAAACCGCATCGGAGGGGCGGGGGGCCAATGAGCAGTTCTTC	CASSQTASEGRGANEQFF
TRBV7-3	TRBJ2-3	TRBD2	-	15	TGTGCCAGCAGCTCCCAGCGGGGGCGCACAGATACGCAGTATTTT	CASSSQRGRTDTQYF
TRBV6-5	TRBJ1-5	-	-	16	TGTGCCAGCAGAGAAACAGGGAATACCCTCAATCAGCCCCAGCATTTT	CASRETGNTLNQPQHF
TRBV19	TRBJ2-5	TRBD2	many	15	TGTGCCAGTAGCATAGCGGGCCCCGTCGGTGAGACCCAGTACTTC	CASSIAGPVGETQYF
TRBV27	TRBJ2-1	-	few	14	TGTGCCAGCAGTTTATATTACCAATACAATGAGCAGTTCTTC	CASSLYYQYNEQFF
TRBV5-1	TRBJ2-5	TRBD1	many	16	TGCGCCAGCAGCTTGGAACCAGGGGGCCTCCAAGAGACCCAGTACTTC	CASSLEPGGLQETQYF
TRBV7-9	TRBJ2-7	TRBD1	few	14	TGTGCCAGCAGCGCTCAGGGGGTGCCCTACGAGCAGTACTTC	CASSAQGVPYEQYF
TRBV5-1	TRBJ1-2	TRBD1	many	13	TGCGCCAGCAGCCGCGGACAGGGTTATGGCTACACCTTC	CASSRGQGYGYTF
TRBV29-1	TRBJ2-7	TRBD1	many	16	TGCAGCGTTGAAGAGGCGGGACAGGGGAGTTCCTACGAGCAGTACTTC	CSVEEAGQGSSYEQYF
TRBV7-9	TRBJ2-3	-	many	14	TGTGCCAGCAGCCCAGAGGCCCACACAGATACGCAGTATTTT	CASSPEAHTDTQYF
TRBV7-8	TRBJ1-1	TRBD1	many	15	TGTGCCAGCAGCTCGCCTTACAGGGGGCAAACTGAAGCTTTCTTT	CASSSPYRGQTEAFF
TRBV4-1	TRBJ2-5	TRBD2	many	15	TGCGCCAGCAGCCAATTGGGACTAGCGGTGAAGACCCAGTACTTC	CASSQLGLAVKTQYF
TRBV18	TRBJ2-2	-	-	16	TGTGCCAGCTCACCCTTCGGAGGGGATACGGCCGGGGAGCTGTTTTTT	CASSPFGGDTAGELFF
TRBV7-8	TRBJ1-1	-	-	15	TGTGCCAGCAGCTTAGCGGATACAGTGAACACTGAAGCTTTCTTT	CASSLADTVNTEAFF
TRBV6-1	TRBJ2-3	-	-	12	TGTGCCAGCATTGCGGCGGCCCGGACGCAGTATTTT	CASIAAARTQYF
TRBV28	TRBJ2-2	TRBD1	many	16	TGTGCCAGCACCCCAAGGACAGGGGATATGCCCGGGGAGCTGTTTTTT	CASTPRTGDMPGELFF
TRBV4-2	TRBJ2-3	TRBD2	many	16	TGTGCCAGCAGCCAAGGGACTAGCGGGGCCACAGATACGCAGTATTTT	CASSQGTSGATDTQYF
TRBV4-2	TRBJ2-3	-	many	13	TGTGCCAGCAGACAAAGCGTGGCTGATACGCAGTATTTT	CASRQSVADTQYF
TRBV5-1	TRBJ2-5	TRBD2	many	15	TGCGCCAGCAGCTTGTTTGGGACTAGCGAAGAGACCCAGTACTTC	CASSLFGTSEETQYF
TRBV7-2	TRBJ1-3	-	-	14	TGTGCCAGCAGCTCATGGTCCCCAGGGGACACCATATATTTT	CASSSWSPGDTIYF